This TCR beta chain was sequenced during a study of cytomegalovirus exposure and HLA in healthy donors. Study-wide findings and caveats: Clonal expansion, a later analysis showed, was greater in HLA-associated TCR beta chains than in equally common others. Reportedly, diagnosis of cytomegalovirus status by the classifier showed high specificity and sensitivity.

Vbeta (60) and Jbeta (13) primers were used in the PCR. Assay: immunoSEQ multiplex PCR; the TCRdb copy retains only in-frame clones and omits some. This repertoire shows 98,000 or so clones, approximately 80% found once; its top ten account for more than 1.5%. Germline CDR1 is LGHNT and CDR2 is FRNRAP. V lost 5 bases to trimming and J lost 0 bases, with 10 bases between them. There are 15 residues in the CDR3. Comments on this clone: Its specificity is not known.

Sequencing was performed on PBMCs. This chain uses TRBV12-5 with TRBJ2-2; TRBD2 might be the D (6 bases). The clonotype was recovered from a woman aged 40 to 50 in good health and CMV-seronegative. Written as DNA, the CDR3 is TGTGCTAGTGGTCTCAGCGGGTCGAACACCGGGGAGCTGTTTTTT. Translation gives CASGLSGSNTGELFF.